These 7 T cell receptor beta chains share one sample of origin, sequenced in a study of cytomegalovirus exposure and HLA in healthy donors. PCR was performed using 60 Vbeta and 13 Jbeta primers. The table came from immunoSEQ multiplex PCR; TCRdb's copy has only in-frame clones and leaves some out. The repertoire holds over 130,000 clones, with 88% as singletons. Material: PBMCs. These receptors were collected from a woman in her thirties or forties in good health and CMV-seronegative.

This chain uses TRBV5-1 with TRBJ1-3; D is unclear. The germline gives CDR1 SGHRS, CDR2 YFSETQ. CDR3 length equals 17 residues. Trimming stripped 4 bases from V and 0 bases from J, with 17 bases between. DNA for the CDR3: TGCGCCAGCAGCACCCGGCAGCCGGGGTCCTCTGGAAACACCATATATTTT. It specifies CASSTRQPGSSGNTIYF.

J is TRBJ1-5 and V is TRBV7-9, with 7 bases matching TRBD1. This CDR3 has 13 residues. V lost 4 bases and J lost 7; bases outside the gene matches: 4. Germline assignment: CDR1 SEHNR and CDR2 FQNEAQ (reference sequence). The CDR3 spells CASSSLGGQPQHF. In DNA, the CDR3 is TGTGCCAGCAGCTCATTAGGGGGCCAGCCCCAGCATTTT.

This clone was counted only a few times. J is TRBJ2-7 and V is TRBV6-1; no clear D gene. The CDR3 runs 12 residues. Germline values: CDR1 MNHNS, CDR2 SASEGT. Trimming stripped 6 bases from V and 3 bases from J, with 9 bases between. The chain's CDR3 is CASSPFLYEQYF. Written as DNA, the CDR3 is TGTGCCAGCAGCCCCTTCCTCTACGAGCAGTACTTC.

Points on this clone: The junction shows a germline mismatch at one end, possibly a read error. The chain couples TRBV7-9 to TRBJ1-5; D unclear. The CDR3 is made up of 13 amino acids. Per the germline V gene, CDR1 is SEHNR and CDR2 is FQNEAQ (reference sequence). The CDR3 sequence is CSSSLGVNQPQHF. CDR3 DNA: TGTTCCAGCAGCTTAGGAGTCAATCAGCCCCAGCATTTT.

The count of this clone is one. The CDR3 sequence: CASSPRSSALAKNIQYF. CDR3 coding DNA: TGTGCCAGCAGTCCCCGCTCTAGCGCCCTAGCCAAAAACATTCAGTACTTC. V gene TRBV28 combines with J gene TRBJ2-4; D is perhaps TRBD2 (6 bases). Trimming cost V 5 bases and J 0 bases, with 17 bases left between them. This CDR3 region has 17 residues. Germline CDR1 reads MDHEN; CDR2 reads SYDVKM.

The CDR3 reads CASSYSLTDTQYF. CDR3 sequence (DNA): TGTGCCAGCAGTTACTCACTCACAGATACGCAGTATTTT. The chain employs TRBV6-5 and TRBJ2-3; D uncertain. CDR1 is MNHEY and CDR2 is SVGAGI in the germline V gene. This CDR3 spans 13 amino acids. Trimming took 0 bases from V and 2 from J, leaving 3 bases between them.

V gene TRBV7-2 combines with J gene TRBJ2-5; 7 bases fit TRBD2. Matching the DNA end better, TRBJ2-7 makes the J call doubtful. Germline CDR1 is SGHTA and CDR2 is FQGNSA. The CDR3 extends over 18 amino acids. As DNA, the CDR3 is TGTGCCAGCAGCTTAGCGCCTCCCTTCCGGGAGGCCTCCTACGAGCAGTACTTC. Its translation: CASSLAPPFREASYEQYF.